The present TCR beta chain was sequenced within a study of radiotherapy plus CTLA-4 blockade in lung cancer. Study summary: In less than 20% of patients, objective responses were seen; 31% had disease control. Notes on the study in general: There was expansion of tumor-derived TCR clones in blood after radiotherapy plus ipilimumab.

TCRdb's copy holds only in-frame clones and misses some; the assay was immunoSEQ multiplex PCR. The data contain roughly 50,000 clones, approximately 80% of them singletons. With respect to this clone: What it binds is not known.

This CDR3 region has 15 residues. V was pared by 3 bases and J by 3 bases, with 7 bases of the junction left unmatched. CDR1 is SGHTS, CDR2 YDEGEE, per germline. Treatment of patients with chemo-refractory metastatic non-small-cell lung cancer consisted of focal radiation plus CTLA-4 blockade with ipilimumab. The V call is TRBV5-8, the J call TRBJ1-2, with 8 bases fitting TRBD1. The sample in question was peripheral blood, obtained from a patient treated with radiotherapy plus ipilimumab. The sequence derives from a human donor with non-small cell lung cancer who had a partial response to radiotherapy plus ipilimumab. The CDR3, as DNA: TGTGCCAGCAGCTCTCTCCAGGGGGCCTACTATGGCTACACCTTC. This codes for CASSSLQGAYYGYTF.